These 20 T cell receptor beta chains originate from one sample sequenced in a study of CD8 T cells in ankylosing spondylitis. Via MiXCR, TCRdb re-called the 5' RACE reads, giving one row per CDR3 protein. The sample yields 200,000 to 300,000 distinct CDR3 sequences, 8.6% seen once. The specimen sequenced was blood, either unsorted or a sorted T cell fraction (not recorded which). Receptors were obtained from a male donor with ankylosing spondylitis or in good health (not recorded which).

In this sample, this clonotype turned up many times. The chain links TRBV7-9 to TRBJ2-4, with D tentatively TRBD1 (6 bases). CDR3 size: 15 residues. Germline-derived CDR1 and CDR2 are SEHNR and FQNEAQ (reference sequence). Between the trimmed V and J ends, which lost 4 bases and 0 bases, there was a span of 10 bases. The DNA for the CDR3 is TGTGCCAGCAGCTCCGGGACAAAAGCCAAAAACATTCAGTACTTC. Encoded protein: CASSSGTKAKNIQYF.

This clonotype was found a few times. The chain carries TRBV5-1 and TRBJ2-7; 7 nucleotides match TRBD1. After removal of 8 bases from V and 5 bases from J, the junction contained 4 bases not matched to a gene. There are 11 residues in the CDR3. Germline V gene sequence: CDR1 SGHRS, CDR2 YFSETQ. Here the CDR3 DNA reads TGCGCCAGAGTACAGGGGCACGAGCAGTACTTC. This encodes CARVQGHEQYF.

The DNA for the CDR3 is TGTGCCAGTAATACGGGACGGTATGGGTATAGCAATCAGCCCCAGCATTTT. Amino acids: CASNTGRYGYSNQPQHF. This sequence joins TRBV19 and TRBJ1-5; D perhaps matches TRBD1 (5 bases). The CDR3 is made up of 17 amino acids. Between the trimmed V and J ends, which lost 7 bases and 0 bases, there was a span of 19 bases. Germline CDR1 is LNHDA and CDR2 is SQIVND (reference sequence).

This clonotype was observed at least ten times. This chain joins TRBV12-3 or TRBV12-4 and TRBJ2-7, with D perhaps matching TRBD1 (5 bases). Trimming cost V 3 bases and J 6 bases, with 15 bases left between them. The CDR3 spans 14 residues. CDR3 amino acids: CASSFDSVGREQYF. For the CDR3, the DNA is TGTGCCAGCAGTTTCGACAGCGTCGGACGCGAGCAGTACTTC.

This clonotype was counted between two and nine times. V usage is TRBV7-9 and J usage is TRBJ2-3; D gene uncertain. The germline V gene has CDR1 SEHNR and CDR2 FQNEAQ (reference sequence). V was clipped by 6 bases and J by 4 bases, with 5 bases between them. The CDR3 has 11 residues. The CDR3 sequence: CASSRADTQYF. For the CDR3, the DNA is TGTGCCAGCAGTCGTGCAGATACGCAGTATTTT. Full variable domain (outside the CDR3, taken from reference TRBV7-9 and TRBJ2-3): DTGVSQNPRHKITKRGQNVTFRCDPISEHNRLYWYRQTLGQGPEFLTYFQNEAQLEKSRLLSDRFSAERPKGSFSTLEIQRTEQGDSAMYLCASSRADTQYFGPGTRLTVL.

There are many counts of this clonotype. The chain couples TRBV27 to TRBJ1-1; 8 bases are shared with TRBD1. Germline lookup yields CDR1 MNHEY and CDR2 SMNVEV (reference sequence). The CDR3 loop spans 14 amino acids. The J segment lost 5 bases and the V segment lost 7 bases, leaving 9 bases of the junction unmatched. CDR3 nucleotide sequence: TGTGCCAGCAATAAACTCAGGGGGCAGACTGAAGCTTTCTTT. Translation gives CASNKLRGQTEAFF.

This sequence joins TRBV29-1 and TRBJ2-1; 9 bases fit TRBD2. Germline V gives CDR1 SQVTM, CDR2 ANQGSEA. The CDR3 has 19 amino acids. The V segment lost 1 base and the J segment 1 base; nucleotides outside the gene matches: 14. The CDR3 DNA reads as TGCAGCGTTGAAGGAGTGACTAGCGGAGATTCCCCTTCCTACAATGAGCAGTTCTTC. This translates into CSVEGVTSGDSPSYNEQFF.

In its sample, this clonotype was seen many times. This chain links TRBV5-1 with TRBJ2-3; D gene unclear. This CDR3 contains 10 residues. From germline, CDR1 is SGHRS and CDR2 YFSETQ. Trimming removed 7 bases at V and 1 base at J, with 1 base between. Here the CDR3 reads CASGTDTQYF. For the CDR3, the DNA is TGCGCCAGCGGCACAGATACGCAGTATTTT. Full variable domain (rest looked up from reference TRBV5-1 and TRBJ2-3): KAGVTQTPRYLIKTRGQQVTLSCSPISGHRSVSWYQQTPGQGLQFLFEYFSETQRNKGNFPGRFSGRQFSNSRSEMNVSTLELGDSALYLCASGTDTQYFGPGTRLTVL.

In this sample, this clonotype turned up many times. This sequence joins TRBV6-6 and TRBJ1-1; the D is unclear. CDR1 and CDR2 from the germline V gene are MNHNY and SVGAGI (reference sequence). The V end was cut by 5 bases, the J end by 6 bases, with 10 bases between. The CDR3 has 12 residues. The CDR3 loop is CASSRLGAEAFF. The CDR3 DNA reads TGTGCCAGCAGTAGGTTGGGCGCTGAAGCTTTCTTT.

This clonotype occurred many times. The rearrangement uses TRBV7-8 and TRBJ2-1, with 13 bases aligning to TRBD2. The CDR3 sequence is 17 residues long. From germline, CDR1 is SGHVS and CDR2 FQNEAQ. Trimming cost V 7 bases and J 7 bases; bases outside gene matches: 13. In DNA form, the CDR3 reads TGTGCCAGCAACACTCAATCGGGACTAGCGGGGAGTAATGAGCAGTTCTTC. Protein: CASNTQSGLAGSNEQFF.

This clonotype came up many times. The chain combines TRBV20-1 with TRBJ2-1; tentative D call: TRBD1 (5 bases). Germline V CDR1 and CDR2: DFQATT, SNEGSKA (reference sequence). This CDR3 is built from 15 residues. With 0 bases removed from V and 7 bases from J, the gap between germline ends came to 16 bases. The CDR3 spells CSARDLQGSLNEQFF. CDR3 DNA sequence: TGCAGTGCTAGAGATCTCCAGGGTTCCCTTAATGAGCAGTTCTTC.

This clonotype occurred many times. The CDR3 here is CASSLATLAGGSSYNEQFF. The CDR3 DNA sequence: TGTGCCAGCAGCTTAGCAACTCTAGCGGGAGGGTCCTCCTACAATGAGCAGTTCTTC. V gene TRBV7-6 combines with J gene TRBJ2-1, with 12 positions matching TRBD2. The CDR3 runs to 19 residues. V shed 0 bases, J shed 0 bases, and the junction held 6 bases outside the gene matches. Germline values: CDR1 SGHVS, CDR2 FNYEAQ.

This clonotype was observed many times. This chain connects TRBV5-6 to TRBJ1-1; D is undetermined. Germline values: CDR1 SGHDT, CDR2 YYEEEE. Trimming left V 0 bases short and J 11 bases short, with 11 bases between. The CDR3 has 12 amino acids. The CDR3, as DNA: TGTGCCAGCAGCTTGGGGATGGGAGACGCTTTCTTT. It translates to CASSLGMGDAFF.

This clonotype was observed at least ten times. V usage is TRBV9 and J usage is TRBJ1-1, with D perhaps matching TRBD1 (6 bases). Germline V lookup: CDR1 SGDLS, CDR2 YYNGEE. The germline V and J ends were trimmed by 2 bases and 1 base, with 9 bases remaining between them. The CDR3 length is 14 residues. The DNA of the CDR3 is TGTGCCAGCAGCGTGGACAGCTCGAACACTGAAGCTTTCTTT. Protein product: CASSVDSSNTEAFF.

This clonotype was recorded a few times. V is TRBV18 and J is TRBJ2-4, with TRBD2 as a possible D gene (5 bases). This CDR3 is built from 12 residues. V dropped 6 bases and J dropped 7 bases, with 10 bases sitting between them. Germline-derived CDR1 and CDR2 are KGHSH and LQKENI. The CDR3 is CASSRTGNIQYF. DNA for the CDR3: TGTGCCAGCTCTCGAACGGGGAACATTCAGTACTTC.

The sample holds many counts of this clonotype. The chain employs TRBV6-5 and TRBJ2-1, with 10 bases matching TRBD2. V dropped 4 bases and J dropped 2; count of bases not matched to a gene: 5. Germline V lookup: CDR1 MNHEY, CDR2 SVGAGI. The CDR3 spans 16 residues. The CDR3 protein is CASSSLAGVTYNEQFF. Written as DNA, the CDR3 is TGTGCCAGCAGTTCCCTAGCGGGAGTCACCTACAATGAGCAGTTCTTC.

In regard to this clonotype: A read error may explain this, as a much larger clone is one base away. J is TRBJ2-7 and V is TRBV20-1; possible D gene TRBD2, 5 bases. Looked up from germline, CDR1 is DFQATT and CDR2 is SNEGSKA (reference sequence). V dropped 5 bases and J dropped 5 bases, with 16 bases sitting between them. CDR3 length: 13 residues. CDR3 sequence: CSAAPGIRHEQYF. In DNA, the CDR3 is TGCAGTGCTGCTCCGGGAATACGGCACGAGCAGTACTTC.

This sequence joins TRBV19 and TRBJ1-5, with D possibly matching TRBD1 (5 bases). V was clipped by 6 bases and J by 5 bases, with 17 bases between them. CDR1 is LNHDA, CDR2 SQIVND, per germline (reference sequence). The CDR3 runs to 15 residues. In DNA, the CDR3 is TGTGCCAGTAGAGGAAGTAGGGGAGGGGATCAGCCCCAGCATTTT. Residues: CASRGSRGGDQPQHF. The variable domain in full, completed from reference TRBV19 and TRBJ1-5, reads DGGITQSPKYLFRKEGQNVTLSCEQNLNHDAMYWYRQDPGQGLRLIYYSQIVNDFQKGDIAEGYSVSREKKESFPLTVTSAQKNPTAFYLCASRGSRGGDQPQHFGDGTRLSIL.

The gene calls are TRBV4-2 and TRBJ2-1; 9 bases line up with TRBD2. There are 18 residues in the CDR3. Germline CDR1 and CDR2: LGHNA and YNFKEQ. J lost 0 bases, V lost 1 base, and 7 bases had no gene match. The CDR3 DNA is TGTGCCAGCAGCCAAGCTGGCCCAGCGGGGGGCTCCTACAATGAGCAGTTCTTC. It specifies CASSQAGPAGGSYNEQFF.

This clonotype came up many times. V gene TRBV12-3 or TRBV12-4 combines with J gene TRBJ1-5; D gene uncertain. V was cut by 0 bases and J by 6 bases, with 9 bases left in between. The CDR3 is 14 amino acids. The CDR3 is CASSLASGRQPQHF. CDR3 DNA sequence: TGTGCCAGCAGTTTAGCGTCTGGGCGTCAGCCCCAGCATTTT.